Given below is one T cell receptor beta chain in context. Participants, about 18 to 90 years old, spanned around 26 US areas. Which cohort a participant joined came from the clinical history participants gave. TCRdb's table, derived via immunoSEQ multiplex PCR, lists solely in-frame clones and lacks some. The sample gives about 140,000 clones, approximately 84% of which show up once; 1.6% is in the top ten. These data are taken from a study of blood T cell repertoires in COVID-19. Specimen: PBMCs or T cells enriched from blood (not recorded which). This sequence was found in a woman between 18 and 30 years old who had been exposed to COVID-19.

CDR3 DNA sequence: TGTGCCAGCAGCATGACTAGCGGGAGGAACACCGGGGAGCTGTTTTTT. Protein: CASSMTSGRNTGELFF. This chain joins TRBV9 and TRBJ2-2; 12 bases map to TRBD2. The CDR3 consists of 16 residues. J gave up 1 base and V 4 bases, and 2 bases lay outside the gene matches. CDR1 and CDR2 (germline): SGDLS, YYNGEE. Combining the CDR3 with reference TRBV9 and TRBJ2-2 gives the whole variable domain DSGVTQTPKHLITATGQRVTLRCSPRSGDLSVYWYQQSLDQGLQFLIQYYNGEERAKGNILERFSAQQFPDLHSELNLSSLELGDSALYFCASSMTSGRNTGELFFGEGSRLTVL.